This TCR beta chain was sequenced during a study of blood T cell repertoires in COVID-19. In the study overall: Researchers got acute and convalescent COVID-19 samples from the United States, Italy and Spain. T cells, B-cell-depleted T cells, or PBMCs provided the cDNA or gDNA that served as material.

Under the authors' procedure: Amplification with reference gene primers provided the estimates of nucleated cell counts. The data were produced by immunoSEQ multiplex PCR, yet TCRdb's version contains in-frame clones alone and is incomplete. V, J and clone size reflect that table, while D and trimming were determined from the DNA. The table lists under 300,000 clones, around four fifths of them singletons, with 3.5% to 5.5% in the top ten. The V gene lost 3 bases and the J gene lost 6 bases, with 15 bases spanning the gap. Per germline, CDR1 MNHEY and CDR2 SMNVEV (reference sequence). The length of the CDR3 is 15 residues.

V and J are TRBV27 and TRBJ2-1; D unclear. Material for sequencing was peripheral blood. The clonotype was recovered from a man in his 60s who had recovered from COVID-19. In DNA form, the CDR3 reads TGTGCCAGCAGTTTTGGCGGTCCAGACGTCAATGAGCAGTTCTTC. It encodes CASSFGGPDVNEQFF.